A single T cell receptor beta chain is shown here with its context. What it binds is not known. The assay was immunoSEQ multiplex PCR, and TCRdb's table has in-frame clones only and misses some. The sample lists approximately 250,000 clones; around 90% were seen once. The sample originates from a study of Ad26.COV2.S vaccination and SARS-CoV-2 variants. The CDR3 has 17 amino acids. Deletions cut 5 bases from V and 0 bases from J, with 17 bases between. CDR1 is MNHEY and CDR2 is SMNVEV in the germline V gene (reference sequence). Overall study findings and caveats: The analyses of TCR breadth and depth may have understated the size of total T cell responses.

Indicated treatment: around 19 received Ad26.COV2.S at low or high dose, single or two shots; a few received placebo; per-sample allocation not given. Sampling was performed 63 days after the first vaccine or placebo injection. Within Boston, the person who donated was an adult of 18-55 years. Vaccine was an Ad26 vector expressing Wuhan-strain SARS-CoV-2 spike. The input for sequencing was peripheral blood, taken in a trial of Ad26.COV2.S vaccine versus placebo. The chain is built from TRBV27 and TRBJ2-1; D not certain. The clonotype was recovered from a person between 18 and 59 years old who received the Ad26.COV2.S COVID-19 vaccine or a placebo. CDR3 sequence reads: CASSPQVIIHSYNEQFF. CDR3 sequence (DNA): TGTGCCAGCAGTCCTCAAGTAATTATTCACTCCTACAATGAGCAGTTCTTC.